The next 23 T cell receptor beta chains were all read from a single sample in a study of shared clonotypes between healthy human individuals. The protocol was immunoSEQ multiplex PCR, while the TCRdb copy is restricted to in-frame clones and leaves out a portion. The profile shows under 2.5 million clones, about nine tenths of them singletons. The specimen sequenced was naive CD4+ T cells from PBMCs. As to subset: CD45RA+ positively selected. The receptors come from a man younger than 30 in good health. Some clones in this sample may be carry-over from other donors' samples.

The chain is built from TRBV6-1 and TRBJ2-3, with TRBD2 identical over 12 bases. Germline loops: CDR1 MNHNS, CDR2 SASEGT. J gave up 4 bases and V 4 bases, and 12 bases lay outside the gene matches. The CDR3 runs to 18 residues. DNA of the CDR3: TGTGCCAGCAGTGTTTATCTGCGGACTAGCGGGAAGCCAGATACGCAGTATTTT. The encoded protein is CASSVYLRTSGKPDTQYF.

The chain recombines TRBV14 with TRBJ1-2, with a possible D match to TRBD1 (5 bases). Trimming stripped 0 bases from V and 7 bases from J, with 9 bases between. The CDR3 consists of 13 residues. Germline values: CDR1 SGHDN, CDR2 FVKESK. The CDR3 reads CASSQDRAAGYTF. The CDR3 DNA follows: TGTGCCAGCAGCCAAGACAGGGCGGCTGGCTACACCTTC.

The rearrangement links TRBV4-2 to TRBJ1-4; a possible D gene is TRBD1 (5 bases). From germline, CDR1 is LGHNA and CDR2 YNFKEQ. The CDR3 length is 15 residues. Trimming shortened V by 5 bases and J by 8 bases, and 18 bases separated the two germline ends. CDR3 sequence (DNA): TGTGCCAGCAGCTACTCCGGGACGGTGGAGGAAAAACTGTTTTTT. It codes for CASSYSGTVEEKLFF.

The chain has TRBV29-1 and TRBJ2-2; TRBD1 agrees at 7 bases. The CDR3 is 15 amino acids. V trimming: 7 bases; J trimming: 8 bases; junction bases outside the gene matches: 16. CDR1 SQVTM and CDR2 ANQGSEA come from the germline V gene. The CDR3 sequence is CSAETGSIILGELFF. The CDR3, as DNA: TGCAGCGCAGAGACAGGGAGCATTATCTTAGGGGAGCTGTTTTTT.

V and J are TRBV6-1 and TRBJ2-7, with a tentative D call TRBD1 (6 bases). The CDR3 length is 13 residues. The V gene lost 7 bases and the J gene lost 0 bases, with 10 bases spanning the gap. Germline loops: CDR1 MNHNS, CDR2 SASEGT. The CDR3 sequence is CASTRDTSYEQYF. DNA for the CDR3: TGTGCCAGCACCCGGGACACCTCCTACGAGCAGTACTTC.

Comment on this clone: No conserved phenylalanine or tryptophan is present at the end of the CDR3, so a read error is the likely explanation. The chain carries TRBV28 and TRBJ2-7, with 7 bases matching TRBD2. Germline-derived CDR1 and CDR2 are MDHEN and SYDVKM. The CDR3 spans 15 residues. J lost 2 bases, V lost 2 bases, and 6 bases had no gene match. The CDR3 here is CASSLGPSGPYEQYS. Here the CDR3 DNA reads TGTGCCAGCAGTTTAGGGCCTAGCGGACCCTACGAGCAGTACTCC.

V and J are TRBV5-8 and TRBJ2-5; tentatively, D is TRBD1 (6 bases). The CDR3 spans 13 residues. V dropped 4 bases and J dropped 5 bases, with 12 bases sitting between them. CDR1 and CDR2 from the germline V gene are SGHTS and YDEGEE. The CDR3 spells CASSPRGIETQYF. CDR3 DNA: TGTGCCAGCAGCCCAAGGGGGATTGAGACCCAGTACTTC.

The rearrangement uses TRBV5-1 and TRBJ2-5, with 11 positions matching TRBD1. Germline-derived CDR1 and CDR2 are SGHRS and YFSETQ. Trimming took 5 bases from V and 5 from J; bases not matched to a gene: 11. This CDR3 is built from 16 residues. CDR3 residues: CASRRGTGGFSETQYF. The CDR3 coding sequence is TGCGCCAGCAGGAGGGGGACAGGGGGTTTTAGCGAGACCCAGTACTTC.

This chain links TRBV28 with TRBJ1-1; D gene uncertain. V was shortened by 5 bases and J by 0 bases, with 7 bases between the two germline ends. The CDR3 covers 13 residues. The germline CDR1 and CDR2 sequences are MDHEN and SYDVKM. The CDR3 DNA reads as TGTGCCAGCAGTGCTCAGATGAACACTGAAGCTTTCTTT. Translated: CASSAQMNTEAFF.

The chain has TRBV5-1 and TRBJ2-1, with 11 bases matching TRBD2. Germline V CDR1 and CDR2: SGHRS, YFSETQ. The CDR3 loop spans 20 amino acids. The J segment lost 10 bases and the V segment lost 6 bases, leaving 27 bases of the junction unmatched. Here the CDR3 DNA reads TGCGCCAGCACTTCCCCCCCGGGACTAGCGGCACAACCCTCCCATGGGGAGCAGTTCTTC. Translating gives CASTSPPGLAAQPSHGEQFF.

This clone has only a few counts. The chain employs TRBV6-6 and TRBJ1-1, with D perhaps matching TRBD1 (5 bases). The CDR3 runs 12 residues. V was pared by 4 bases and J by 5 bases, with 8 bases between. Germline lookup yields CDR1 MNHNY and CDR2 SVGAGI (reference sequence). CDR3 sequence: CASSSGGTEAFF. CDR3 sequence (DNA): TGTGCCAGCAGTTCTGGGGGAACTGAAGCTTTCTTT.

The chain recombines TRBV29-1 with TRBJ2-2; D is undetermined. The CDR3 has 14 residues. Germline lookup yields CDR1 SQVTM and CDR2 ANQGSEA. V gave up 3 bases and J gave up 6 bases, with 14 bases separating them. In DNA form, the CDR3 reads TGCAGCGTTGAGCCCCGCGTGGGATCCGGGGAGCTGTTTTTT. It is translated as CSVEPRVGSGELFF.

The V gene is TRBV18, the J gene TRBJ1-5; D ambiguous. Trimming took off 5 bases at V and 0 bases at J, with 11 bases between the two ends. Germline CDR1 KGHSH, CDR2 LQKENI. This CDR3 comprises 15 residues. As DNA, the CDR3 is TGTGCCAGCTCAATGGACGGGATTAGCAATCAGCCCCAGCATTTT. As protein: CASSMDGISNQPQHF.

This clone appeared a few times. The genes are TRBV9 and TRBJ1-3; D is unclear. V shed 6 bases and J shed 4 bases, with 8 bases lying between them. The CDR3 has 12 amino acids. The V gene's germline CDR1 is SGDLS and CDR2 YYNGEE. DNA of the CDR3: TGTGCCAGCACGAGGACCGGAAACACCATATATTTT. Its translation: CASTRTGNTIYF.

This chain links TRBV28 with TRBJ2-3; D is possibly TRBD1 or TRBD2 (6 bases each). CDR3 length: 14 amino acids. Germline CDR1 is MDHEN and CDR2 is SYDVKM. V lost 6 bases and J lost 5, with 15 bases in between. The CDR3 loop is CASSLPQGGDTQYF. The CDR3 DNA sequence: TGTGCCAGCAGCCTGCCACAGGGAGGAGATACGCAGTATTTT.

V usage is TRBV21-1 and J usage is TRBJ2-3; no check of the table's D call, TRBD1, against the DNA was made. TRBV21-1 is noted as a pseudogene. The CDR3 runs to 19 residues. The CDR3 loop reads CASSPHSARTVLGTDTQYF. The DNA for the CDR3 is TGTGCCAGCAGCCCCCATTCGGCGCGGACAGTCCTAGGCACAGATACGCAGTATTTT.

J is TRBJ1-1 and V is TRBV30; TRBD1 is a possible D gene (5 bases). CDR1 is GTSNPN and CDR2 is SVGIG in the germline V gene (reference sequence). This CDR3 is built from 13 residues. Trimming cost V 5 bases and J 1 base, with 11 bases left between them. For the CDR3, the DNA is TGTGCCTGGCGGACACAGGCGAACACTGAAGCTTTCTTT. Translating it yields CAWRTQANTEAFF.

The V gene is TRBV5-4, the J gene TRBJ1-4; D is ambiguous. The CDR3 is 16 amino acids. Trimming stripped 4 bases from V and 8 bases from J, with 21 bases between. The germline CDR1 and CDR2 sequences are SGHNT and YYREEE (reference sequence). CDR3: CASSPAPASKEEKLFF. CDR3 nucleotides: TGTGCCAGCAGCCCAGCCCCCGCCAGCAAAGAAGAAAAACTGTTTTTT. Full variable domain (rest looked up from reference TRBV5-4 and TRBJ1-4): ETGVTQSPTHLIKTRGQQVTLRCSSQSGHNTVSWYQQALGQGPQFIFQYYREEENGRGNFPPRFSGLQFPNYSSELNVNALELDDSALYLCASSPAPASKEEKLFFGSGTQLSVL.

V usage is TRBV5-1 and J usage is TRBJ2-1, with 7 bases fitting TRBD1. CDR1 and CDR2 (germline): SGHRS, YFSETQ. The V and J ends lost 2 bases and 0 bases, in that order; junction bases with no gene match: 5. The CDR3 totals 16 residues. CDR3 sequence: CASSLLTGASYNEQFF. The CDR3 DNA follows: TGCGCCAGCAGCTTACTAACAGGGGCCTCCTACAATGAGCAGTTCTTC. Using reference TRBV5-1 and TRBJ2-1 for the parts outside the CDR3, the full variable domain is KAGVTQTPRYLIKTRGQQVTLSCSPISGHRSVSWYQQTPGQGLQFLFEYFSETQRNKGNFPGRFSGRQFSNSRSEMNVSTLELGDSALYLCASSLLTGASYNEQFFGPGTRLTVL.

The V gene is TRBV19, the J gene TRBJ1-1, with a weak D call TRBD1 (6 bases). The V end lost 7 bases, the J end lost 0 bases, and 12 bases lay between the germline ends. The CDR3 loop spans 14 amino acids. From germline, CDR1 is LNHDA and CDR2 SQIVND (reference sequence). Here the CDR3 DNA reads TGTGCCAGTACCCCGGACAGATTGAACACTGAAGCTTTCTTT. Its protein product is CASTPDRLNTEAFF.

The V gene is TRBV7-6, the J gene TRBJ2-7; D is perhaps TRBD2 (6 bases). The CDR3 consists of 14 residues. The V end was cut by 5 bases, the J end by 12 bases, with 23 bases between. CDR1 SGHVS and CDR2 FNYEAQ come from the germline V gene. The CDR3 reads CASSPLGTSPSLYF. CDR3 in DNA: TGTGCCAGCAGCCCACTCGGGACTTCGCCCTCTCTGTACTTC. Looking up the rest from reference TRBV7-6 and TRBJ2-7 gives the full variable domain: GAGVSQSPRYKVTKRGQDVALRCDPISGHVSLYWYRQALGQGPEFLTYFNYEAQQDKSGLPNDRFSAERPEGSISTLTIQRTEQRDSAMYRCASSPLGTSPSLYFGPGTRLTVT.

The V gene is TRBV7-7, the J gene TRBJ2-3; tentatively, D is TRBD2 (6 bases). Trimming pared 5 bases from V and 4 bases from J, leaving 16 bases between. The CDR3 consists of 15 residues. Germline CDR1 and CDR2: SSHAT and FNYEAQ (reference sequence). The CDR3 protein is CASSPGAGLADTQYF. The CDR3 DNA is TGTGCCAGCAGCCCGGGAGCGGGTCTCGCAGATACGCAGTATTTT.

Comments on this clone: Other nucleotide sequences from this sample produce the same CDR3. The CDR3 reads CASSLGQINYGYTF. In DNA form, the CDR3 reads TGTGCCAGCAGCCTCGGACAGATCAATTATGGCTACACCTTC. V and J are TRBV2 and TRBJ1-2, with D tentatively TRBD1 (6 bases). The CDR3 contains 14 residues. Trimming removed 6 bases from V and 5 bases from J, with 16 bases in between. Germline V lookup: CDR1 SNHLY, CDR2 FYNNEI.